This TCR beta chain was recorded in a study of stem cell transplantation in POMP-related autoinflammatory disease. CDR3 length equals 12 residues. Trimming took off 0 bases at V and 4 bases at J, with 7 bases between the two ends. CDR1 and CDR2 (germline): GTSNPN, SVGIG (reference sequence). Profiled with immunoSEQ multiplex PCR; TCRdb holds only in-frame clones, not every one. Of about 1,300 clones in the sample, about 83% are singletons; the top ten hold 4% to 4.5%. About this clone itself: This sample also contains other DNA sequences that code for the same CDR3.

Here the sequenced sample was CD4+ follicular helper T cells (Tfh) from PBMCs, taken before stem cell transplantation. The TCR was taken from a human donor with POMP-related autoinflammation and immune dysregulation (PRAID). The chain carries TRBV30 and TRBJ2-7; no clear D. CDR3 nucleotide sequence: TGTGCCTGGAGTGTGCAGCTATACGAGCAGTACTTC. Its translation is CAWSVQLYEQYF. The full variable domain, its missing parts supplied by reference TRBV30 and TRBJ2-7, is SQTIHQWPATLVQPVGSPLSLECTVEGTSNPNLYWYRQAAGRGLQLLFYSVGIGQISSEVPQNLSASRPQDRQFILSSKKLLLSDSGFYLCAWSVQLYEQYFGPGTRLTVT.